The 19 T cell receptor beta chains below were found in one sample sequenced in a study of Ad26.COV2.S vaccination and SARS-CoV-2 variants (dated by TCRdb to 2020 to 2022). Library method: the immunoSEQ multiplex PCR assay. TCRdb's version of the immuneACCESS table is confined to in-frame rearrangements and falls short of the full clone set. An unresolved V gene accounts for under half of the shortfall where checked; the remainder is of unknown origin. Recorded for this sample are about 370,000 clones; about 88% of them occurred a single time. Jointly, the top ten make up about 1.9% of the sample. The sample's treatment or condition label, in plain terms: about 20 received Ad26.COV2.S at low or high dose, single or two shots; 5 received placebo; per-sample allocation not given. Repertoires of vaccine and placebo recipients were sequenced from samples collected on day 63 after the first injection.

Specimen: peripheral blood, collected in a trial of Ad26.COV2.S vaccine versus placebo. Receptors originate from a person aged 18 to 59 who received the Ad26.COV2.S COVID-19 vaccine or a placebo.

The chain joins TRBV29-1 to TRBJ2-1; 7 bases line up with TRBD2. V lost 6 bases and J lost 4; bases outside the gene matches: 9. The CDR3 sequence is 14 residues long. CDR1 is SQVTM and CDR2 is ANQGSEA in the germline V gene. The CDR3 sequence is CSVYGGSGYNEQFF. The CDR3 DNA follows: TGCAGCGTCTACGGCGGGAGTGGGTACAATGAGCAGTTCTTC.

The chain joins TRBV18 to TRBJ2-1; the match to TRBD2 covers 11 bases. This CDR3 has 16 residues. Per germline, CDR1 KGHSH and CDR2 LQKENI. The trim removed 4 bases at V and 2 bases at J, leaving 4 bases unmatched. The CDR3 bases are TGTGCCAGCTCACAGGGGACTAGCGGTACCTACAATGAGCAGTTCTTC. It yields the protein CASSQGTSGTYNEQFF. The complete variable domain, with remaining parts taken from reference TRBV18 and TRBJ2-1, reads NAGVMQNPRHLVRRRGQEARLRCSPMKGHSHVYWYRQLPEEGLKFMVYLQKENIIDESGMPKERFSAEFPKEGPSILRIQQVVRGDSAAYFCASSQGTSGTYNEQFFGPGTRLTVL.

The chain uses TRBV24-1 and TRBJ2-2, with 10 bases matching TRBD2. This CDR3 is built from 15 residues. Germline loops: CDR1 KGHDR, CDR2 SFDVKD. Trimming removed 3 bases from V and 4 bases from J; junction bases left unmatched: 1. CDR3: CATSDSGRVTGELFF. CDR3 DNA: TGTGCCACCAGTGATAGCGGGAGGGTCACCGGGGAGCTGTTTTTT.

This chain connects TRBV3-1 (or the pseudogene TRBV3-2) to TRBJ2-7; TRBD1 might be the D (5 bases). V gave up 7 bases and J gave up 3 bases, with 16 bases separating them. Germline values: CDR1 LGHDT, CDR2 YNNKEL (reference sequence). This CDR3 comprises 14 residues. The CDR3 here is CASNGQGPNYEQYF. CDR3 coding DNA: TGTGCCAGCAACGGACAAGGGCCAAACTACGAGCAGTACTTC.

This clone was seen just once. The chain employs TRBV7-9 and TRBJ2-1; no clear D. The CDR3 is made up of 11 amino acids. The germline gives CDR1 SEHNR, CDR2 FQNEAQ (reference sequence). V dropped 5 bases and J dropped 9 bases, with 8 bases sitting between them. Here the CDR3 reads CASSPGPEQFF. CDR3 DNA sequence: TGTGCCAGCAGCCCTGGACCTGAGCAGTTCTTC.

CDR3 loop: CASSQDWRTGGRSEAFF. The CDR3 DNA follows: TGTGCCAGCAGCCAAGATTGGAGGACAGGGGGGCGTAGTGAAGCTTTCTTT. The chain combines TRBV14 with TRBJ1-1, with 10 bases fitting TRBD1. J gave up 7 bases and V 0 bases, and 11 bases lay outside the gene matches. Germline-derived CDR1 and CDR2 are SGHDN and FVKESK. This CDR3 spans 17 amino acids. Filled out from reference TRBV14 and TRBJ1-1, the complete variable domain reads EAGVTQFPSHSVIEKGQTVTLRCDPISGHDNLYWYRRVMGKEIKFLLHFVKESKQDESGMPNNRFLAERTGGTYSTLKVQPAELEDSGVYFCASSQDWRTGGRSEAFFGQGTRLTVV.

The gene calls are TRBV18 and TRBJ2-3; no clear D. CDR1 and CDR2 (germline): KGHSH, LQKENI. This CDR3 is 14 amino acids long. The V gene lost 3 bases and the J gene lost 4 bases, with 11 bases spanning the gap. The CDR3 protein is CASSPVPASDTQYF. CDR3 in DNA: TGTGCCAGCTCACCGGTGCCCGCCTCAGATACGCAGTATTTT.

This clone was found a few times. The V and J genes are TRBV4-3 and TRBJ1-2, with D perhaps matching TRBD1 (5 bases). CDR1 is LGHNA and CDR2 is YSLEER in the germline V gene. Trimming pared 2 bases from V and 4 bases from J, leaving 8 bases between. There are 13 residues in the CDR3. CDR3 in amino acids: CASSQTGVYGYTF. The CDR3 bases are TGCGCCAGCAGCCAAACAGGAGTCTATGGCTACACCTTC.

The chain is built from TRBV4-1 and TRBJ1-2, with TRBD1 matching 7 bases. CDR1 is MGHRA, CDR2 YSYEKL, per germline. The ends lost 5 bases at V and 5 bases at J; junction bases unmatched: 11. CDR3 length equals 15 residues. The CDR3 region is CASSVRDRESYGYTF. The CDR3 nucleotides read TGCGCCAGCAGCGTACGAGACAGGGAGAGTTATGGCTACACCTTC.

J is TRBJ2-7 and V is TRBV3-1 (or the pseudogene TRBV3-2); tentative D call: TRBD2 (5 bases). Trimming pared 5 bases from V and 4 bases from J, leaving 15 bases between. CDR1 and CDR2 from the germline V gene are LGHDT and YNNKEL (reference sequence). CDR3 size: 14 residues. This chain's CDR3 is CASSLSQRIYEQYF. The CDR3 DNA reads TGTGCCAGCAGCTTATCTCAGCGGATTTACGAGCAGTACTTC.

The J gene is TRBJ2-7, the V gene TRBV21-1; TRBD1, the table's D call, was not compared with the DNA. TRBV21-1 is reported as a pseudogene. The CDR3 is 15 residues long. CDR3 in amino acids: CASSKDQGPPYEQYF. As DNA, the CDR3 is TGTGCCAGCAGCAAAGATCAGGGGCCTCCCTACGAGCAGTACTTC.

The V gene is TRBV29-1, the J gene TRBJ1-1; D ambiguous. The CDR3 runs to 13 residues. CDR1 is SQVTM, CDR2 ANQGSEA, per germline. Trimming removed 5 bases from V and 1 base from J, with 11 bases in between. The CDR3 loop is CSVMRLTNTEAFF. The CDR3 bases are TGCAGCGTTATGCGACTTACGAACACTGAAGCTTTCTTT.

This CDR3 is CASSLDASLYNEQFF. The CDR3 DNA sequence: TGCGCCAGCAGCTTGGACGCGAGCCTCTACAATGAGCAGTTCTTC. The rearrangement uses TRBV5-1 and TRBJ2-1; unclear D gene. Between the trimmed V and J ends, which lost 0 bases and 3 bases, there was a span of 10 bases. The CDR3 sequence is 15 residues long. Per germline, CDR1 SGHRS and CDR2 YFSETQ.

The chain's CDR3 is CASSLAHATDTQYF. CDR3 sequence (DNA): TGTGCCAGCAGCTTAGCCCATGCCACAGATACGCAGTATTTT. This rearrangement joins TRBV7-2 to TRBJ2-3; D gene unclear. CDR1 is SGHTA, CDR2 FQGNSA, per germline. V lost 0 bases and J lost 2, with 6 bases in between. This CDR3 spans 14 amino acids. Variable domain in full (rest from reference TRBV7-2 and TRBJ2-3): GAGVSQSPSNKVTEKGKDVELRCDPISGHTALYWYRQSLGQGLEFLIYFQGNSAPDKSGLPSDRFSAERTGGSVSTLTIQRTQQEDSAVYLCASSLAHATDTQYFGPGTRLTVL.

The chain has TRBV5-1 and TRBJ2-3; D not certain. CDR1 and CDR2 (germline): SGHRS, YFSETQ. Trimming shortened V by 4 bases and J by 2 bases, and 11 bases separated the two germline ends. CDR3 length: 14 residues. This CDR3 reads CASSPGQPTDTQYF. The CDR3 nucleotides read TGCGCCAGCAGCCCGGGCCAACCCACAGATACGCAGTATTTT.

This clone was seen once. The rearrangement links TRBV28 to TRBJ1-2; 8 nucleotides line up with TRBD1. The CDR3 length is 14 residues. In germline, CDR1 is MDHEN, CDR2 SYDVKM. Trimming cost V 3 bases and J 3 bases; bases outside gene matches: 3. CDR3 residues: CASSFGQGDYGYTF. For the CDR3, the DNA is TGTGCCAGCAGTTTCGGACAGGGCGACTATGGCTACACCTTC.

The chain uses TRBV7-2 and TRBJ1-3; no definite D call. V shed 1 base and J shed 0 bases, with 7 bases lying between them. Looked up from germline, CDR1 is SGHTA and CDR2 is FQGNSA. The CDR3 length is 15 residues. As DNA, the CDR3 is TGTGCCAGCAGCTTAGGGTCAGACTCTGGAAACACCATATATTTT. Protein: CASSLGSDSGNTIYF.

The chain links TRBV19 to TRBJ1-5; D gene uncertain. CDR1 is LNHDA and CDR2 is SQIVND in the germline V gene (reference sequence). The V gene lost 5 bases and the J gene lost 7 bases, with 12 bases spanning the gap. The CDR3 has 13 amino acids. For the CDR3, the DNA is TGTGCCAGTAGTGGGAAAGTCTACCAGCCCCAGCATTTT. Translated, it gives CASSGKVYQPQHF.

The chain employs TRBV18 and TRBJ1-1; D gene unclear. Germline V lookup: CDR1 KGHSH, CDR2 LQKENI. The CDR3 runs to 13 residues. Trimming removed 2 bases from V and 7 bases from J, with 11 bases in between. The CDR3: CASSPGGSNEAFF. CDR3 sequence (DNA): TGTGCCAGCTCACCAGGCGGTTCGAATGAAGCTTTCTTT.